The 25 T cell receptor beta chains presented below share a single source sample, sequenced in a study of low-dose radiotherapy and immunotherapy resistance in tumors. Alpha and beta chains were covered, as first-strand cDNA relied on TRAV- and TRBV-specific primers. With a constant-region primer and a V-primer adapter, TCRs were subjected to 20 to 25 PCR cycles of amplification. TCRdb independently ran MiXCR on the reads; one entry per CDR3 protein. Altogether more than 90,000 distinct CDR3 sequences are present, less than 25% being singletons, with the ten largest covering over 3.5%. Specified time point: after trial treatment. Treatment reported: LDRT plus nivolumab, ipilimumab, low-dose cyclophosphamide and aspirin (RACIN trial). Sequencing used PBMCs, obtained after low-dose radiotherapy plus immunotherapy. These receptors all come from a male donor with prostate cancer.

This clonotype was seen ten or more times. The chain's CDR3 is CSANRVGNTGELFF. CDR3 coding DNA: TGCAGTGCTAACAGGGTTGGGAACACCGGGGAGCTGTTTTTT. The J gene is TRBJ2-2, the V gene TRBV20-1; possible D gene TRBD1, 6 bases. V lost 4 bases and J lost 1, with 10 bases in between. The V gene's germline CDR1 is DFQATT and CDR2 SNEGSKA (reference sequence). This CDR3 has 14 amino acids.

This clonotype was seen a handful of times. This chain uses TRBV30 with TRBJ2-3, with 11 bases fitting TRBD2. Germline assignment: CDR1 GTSNPN and CDR2 SVGIG (reference sequence). V lost 4 bases and J lost 5; bases outside the gene matches: 11. The CDR3 length is 16 residues. In nucleotides, the CDR3 is TGTGCCTGGACCACACTAGCGGGGGTAGTTGAAGATACGCAGTATTTT. Translation: CAWTTLAGVVEDTQYF.

This clonotype has at least ten counts. The chain employs TRBV7-9 and TRBJ2-1; 7 positions match TRBD1. J gave up 8 bases and V 1 base, and 2 bases lay outside the gene matches. This CDR3 comprises 13 residues. In germline, CDR1 is SEHNR, CDR2 FQNEAQ (reference sequence). In nucleotides, the CDR3 is TGTGCCAGCAGCTTAGGACAGGGCGATGAGCAGTTCTTC. Protein product: CASSLGQGDEQFF.

The rearrangement uses TRBV6-2 or TRBV6-3 and TRBJ1-2; D not certain. The V gene lost 5 bases and the J gene lost 3 bases, with 10 bases spanning the gap. The germline CDR1 and CDR2 sequences are MNHEY and SVGEGT. The CDR3 has 13 residues. The CDR3 loop reads CASSETDYYGYTF. The CDR3 DNA is TGTGCCAGCAGTGAGACGGACTACTATGGCTACACCTTC.

This clonotype appeared many times. This sequence joins TRBV19 and TRBJ2-7, with 7 bases identical to TRBD1. V was pared by 5 bases and J by 1 base, with 8 bases of the junction left unmatched. There are 15 residues in the CDR3. Germline V gene lookup returns CDR1 LNHDA and CDR2 SQIVND (reference sequence). In nucleotides, the CDR3 is TGTGCCAGTAGTGTTACAGGGGACCGATCCTACGAGCAGTACTTC. Its protein is CASSVTGDRSYEQYF.

Turning to this clonotype: This likely traces to a read error, being one base from a far larger clone. The V call is TRBV11-2, the J call TRBJ2-1, with TRBD1 matching over 9 bases. The germline gives CDR1 SGHAT, CDR2 FQNNGV. The V and J ends lost 4 bases and 10 bases, in that order; junction bases with no gene match: 11. There are 15 residues in the CDR3. As DNA, the CDR3 is TGTGCCAGCAGCTACTCACTTGGACAGGGGAGGGAGCAGTTCTTC. Amino acids: CASSYSLGQGREQFF.

This clonotype was detected many times. V usage is TRBV2 and J usage is TRBJ1-4, with D possibly being TRBD1 (5 bases). Trimming removed 6 bases from V and 5 bases from J, with 16 bases in between. CDR1 is SNHLY, CDR2 FYNNEI, per germline. The CDR3 sequence is 15 residues long. CDR3 amino acids: CASRSDRLPNEKLFF. CDR3 nucleotide sequence: TGTGCCAGCAGGAGCGACAGACTTCCAAATGAAAAACTGTTTTTT.

This clonotype was counted many times. The chain uses TRBV13 and TRBJ2-7; 9 bases fit TRBD2. There are 17 residues in the CDR3. Unmatched junction bases numbered 12, after V lost 0 bases and J lost 6 bases. The germline gives CDR1 PRHDT, CDR2 FYEKMQ (reference sequence). The CDR3 nucleotides are TGTGCCAGCAGCTTAGGTAGGGCGGGGGGGCCCTCTTCCGAGCAGTACTTC. It translates to CASSLGRAGGPSSEQYF.

This clonotype has a count of ten or more. The CDR3 DNA follows: TGTGCCAGCACTCCGGACAGCGGCAATTCACCCCTCCACTTT. This codes for CASTPDSGNSPLHF. The chain uses TRBV12-3 or TRBV12-4 and TRBJ1-6; D is perhaps TRBD1 (6 bases). This CDR3 spans 14 amino acids. V was pared by 7 bases and J by 7 bases, with 14 bases between.

This clonotype was counted at least ten times. The genes are TRBV20-1 and TRBJ2-7, with TRBD1 identical over 12 bases. The CDR3 has 17 amino acids. Germline V gene lookup returns CDR1 DFQATT and CDR2 SNEGSKA (reference sequence). The junction had 11 bases not matched to a gene; V was cut back by 0 bases and J by 5 bases. This CDR3 is CSARDSLGGQGANEQYF. The CDR3 nucleotides are TGCAGTGCTAGAGATAGTTTGGGGGGACAGGGGGCCAACGAGCAGTACTTC.

This clonotype appeared many times. V usage is TRBV29-1 and J usage is TRBJ2-7, with 11 positions matching TRBD1. The J segment lost 6 bases and the V segment lost 7 bases, leaving 8 bases of the junction unmatched. The CDR3 contains 13 residues. Germline V gene data show CDR1 as SQVTM and CDR2 as ANQGSEA. The CDR3 protein is CSALGTGGSEQYF. CDR3 DNA: TGCAGCGCCCTCGGGACAGGGGGTTCCGAGCAGTACTTC.

This clonotype was counted ten times or more. The CDR3 DNA follows: TGCAGCGTTGGGTCGGGGGGGCTCACAGATACGCAGTATTTT. It yields the protein CSVGSGGLTDTQYF. V usage is TRBV29-1 and J usage is TRBJ2-3; the match to TRBD2 covers 8 bases. Germline CDR1 is SQVTM and CDR2 is ANQGSEA. The ends lost 4 bases at V and 2 bases at J; junction bases unmatched: 5. The length of the CDR3 is 14 residues.

This clonotype was found many times. The CDR3 DNA reads as TGTGCCAGCAGCTCGTCTCGGATGAACACTGAAGCTTTCTTT. This encodes CASSSSRMNTEAFF. The chain recombines TRBV11-2 with TRBJ1-1; D is undetermined. Germline V gene data show CDR1 as SGHAT and CDR2 as FQNNGV. With 4 bases removed from V and 0 bases from J, the gap between germline ends came to 9 bases. The CDR3 is made up of 14 amino acids.

The sample holds many counts of this clonotype. The V and J genes are TRBV29-1 and TRBJ2-1; possibly TRBD1 for D (6 bases). V was clipped by 0 bases and J by 9 bases, with 12 bases between them. The CDR3 spans 13 residues. Germline CDR1 and CDR2: SQVTM and ANQGSEA. CDR3 sequence: CSVEDLGAREQFF. CDR3 nucleotide sequence: TGCAGCGTTGAAGATTTGGGGGCGCGTGAGCAGTTCTTC.

Concerning this clonotype itself: The junction departs from the called germline gene at one end, perhaps through a read error. V and J are TRBV5-1 and TRBJ1-6; D is perhaps TRBD1 (5 bases). The length of the CDR3 is 14 residues. The germline gives CDR1 SGHRS, CDR2 YFSETQ. This CDR3 is CASSHRDGQVPLHF. The DNA of the CDR3 is TGTGCCAGCAGCCACCGGGACGGCCAGGTCCCCCTCCACTTT.

V gene TRBV19 combines with J gene TRBJ1-1; 8 positions agree with TRBD1. This CDR3 has 15 amino acids. Trimming cost V 3 bases and J 6 bases; bases outside gene matches: 9. Germline V gives CDR1 LNHDA, CDR2 SQIVND (reference sequence). The CDR3 region has the DNA TGTGCCAGTAGTATCGGGACAGGAAAAGGGGCTGAAGCTTTCTTT. Translation: CASSIGTGKGAEAFF. The variable domain in full, with the rest retrieved from reference TRBV19 and TRBJ1-1, is DGGITQSPKYLFRKEGQNVTLSCEQNLNHDAMYWYRQDPGQGLRLIYYSQIVNDFQKGDIAEGYSVSREKKESFPLTVTSAQKNPTAFYLCASSIGTGKGAEAFFGQGTRLTVV.

The chain employs TRBV7-6 and TRBJ2-1; 10 nucleotides line up with TRBD1. Germline V gives CDR1 SGHVS, CDR2 FNYEAQ. J was trimmed by 7 bases and V by 1 base; bases with no gene match: 4. The CDR3 has 15 amino acids. The CDR3 DNA reads TGTGCCAGCAGCTTAGAGGACAGGGGGTTAAATGAGCAGTTCTTC. Its translation: CASSLEDRGLNEQFF.

This clonotype occurred many times. The chain has TRBV5-1 and TRBJ2-2; 11 bases are shared with TRBD2. Germline lookup yields CDR1 SGHRS and CDR2 YFSETQ. J lost 5 bases, V lost 2 bases, and 11 bases had no gene match. This CDR3 comprises 18 residues. The CDR3 here is CASSFRSGTSGRTGELFF. The CDR3 DNA is TGCGCCAGCAGCTTCCGATCCGGGACTAGCGGTCGAACCGGGGAGCTGTTTTTT.

This clonotype was recorded many times. V and J are TRBV20-1 and TRBJ2-7; 7 bases map to TRBD2. Trimming took 0 bases from V and 1 from J; bases not matched to a gene: 9. CDR3 length: 16 amino acids. CDR1 is DFQATT and CDR2 is SNEGSKA in the germline V gene (reference sequence). The CDR3: CSARDSSGVRSYEQYF. CDR3 in DNA: TGCAGTGCTAGAGATTCTAGCGGAGTTAGATCCTACGAGCAGTACTTC.

This clonotype was detected ten times or more. The chain has TRBV5-6 and TRBJ2-7; TRBD2 matches at 11 bases. The CDR3 is 14 residues long. Germline loops: CDR1 SGHDT, CDR2 YYEEEE. V shed 4 bases and J 4 bases; nucleotides not matched to a gene: 4. The CDR3 nucleotides are TGTGCCAGCAGCCCCGGGACTAGCGGTTACGAGCAGTACTTC. Its translation is CASSPGTSGYEQYF.

This clonotype was seen a few times. The chain combines TRBV7-8 with TRBJ2-1; 13 nucleotides match TRBD2. Looked up from germline, CDR1 is SGHVS and CDR2 is FQNEAQ. V gave up 5 bases and J gave up 8 bases; unmatched junction bases: 6. CDR3 length: 15 residues. Here the CDR3 DNA reads TGTGCCAGCAGCCCCCGGACTAGCGGGAGTTATGAGCAGTTCTTC. It encodes CASSPRTSGSYEQFF.

Many counts were recorded for this clonotype. This chain uses TRBV5-4 with TRBJ2-1, with 11 bases fitting TRBD2. CDR3 size: 19 residues. V shed 0 bases, J shed 0 bases, and the junction held 8 bases outside the gene matches. Germline CDR1 SGHNT, CDR2 YYREEE (reference sequence). The CDR3 DNA reads as TGTGCCAGCAGCTTGGGTCCTAGCGGGGGGTACAGCTCCTACAATGAGCAGTTCTTC. Its translation: CASSLGPSGGYSSYNEQFF.

As concerns this clonotype: This is likely an artifact of a read error, given a far larger clone one base away. The V gene is TRBV5-6, the J gene TRBJ2-1, with 8 bases fitting TRBD2. There are 15 residues in the CDR3. The junction had 10 bases not matched to a gene; V was cut back by 1 base and J by 10 bases. Germline V gives CDR1 SGHDT, CDR2 YYEEEE. This CDR3 is CASSLRSAGVPEQFF. CDR3 DNA: TGTGCCAGCAGCTTGAGGTCAGCGGGGGTCCCCGAGCAGTTCTTC.

This clonotype was seen at least ten times. CDR3 sequence reads: CASSQGRGQVRSPLHF. CDR3 nucleotides: TGCGCCAGCAGCCAAGGAAGGGGACAGGTTCGTTCACCCCTCCACTTT. V usage is TRBV4-1 and J usage is TRBJ1-6; TRBD1 matches at 8 bases. CDR1 and CDR2 (germline): MGHRA, YSYEKL. Trimming removed 1 base from V and 9 bases from J; junction bases left unmatched: 8. The CDR3 runs 16 residues.

This clonotype came up many times. The chain uses TRBV25-1 and TRBJ2-3, with 11 bases identical to TRBD1. J gave up 4 bases and V 5 bases, and 11 bases lay outside the gene matches. This CDR3 has 17 residues. The germline V gene encodes CDR1 MGHDK and CDR2 SYGVNS. This CDR3 is CASSPAPGQGGPDTQYF. In nucleotides, the CDR3 is TGTGCCAGCAGTCCTGCTCCGGGACAGGGGGGACCAGATACGCAGTATTTT.